The subject of this entry is one T cell receptor (beta chain). Its antigen is still unknown. These data are taken from a study of T-cell reconstitution after alpha-beta-depleted transplantation in children. The CDR3 extends over 13 amino acids. V was cut by 6 bases and J by 4 bases, with 13 bases left in between. Looked up from germline, CDR1 is DFQATT and CDR2 is SNEGSKA (reference sequence). Unique molecular identifiers tagged the TCRbeta library. One entry per CDR3 protein results from TCRdb running MiXCR on the PCR reads. The data contain almost 600,000 distinct CDR3 sequences, over 20% of them singletons. Study-wide results and limits: Several hundred expanded graft clones reportedly were the source of alpha-beta T cells about two months after transplant. Some patients' high day-60 TCRbeta diversity was traced to surviving recipient T cells and thymic progenitors. Newly produced T cells mostly provided counts and TCRbeta diversity after one year, as hyperexpanded clones declined.

The clonotype was recovered from a boy in the first two years of life with Wiskott-Aldrich syndrome, due to receive a stem cell transplant. Sequencing was performed on PBMCs, taken before TCRalphabeta/CD19-depleted stem cell transplant. The V call is TRBV20-1, the J call TRBJ1-5, with a tentative D call TRBD1 (6 bases). In nucleotides, the CDR3 is TGCAGTGCGAAGCGGGGGGCGAATCAGCCCCAGCATTTT. This gives the protein CSAKRGANQPQHF.